This TCR beta chain is from a study of cytomegalovirus exposure and HLA in healthy donors. As for the study in general: Some 85 million unique TCRs, all from HLA-typed donors, were included in an early release of the data.

It was with 60 Vbeta and 13 Jbeta primers that the PCR ran. This table comes from immunoSEQ multiplex PCR, and its TCRdb copy is limited to in-frame clones, with some not included. The repertoire includes over 95,000 clones, over 65% of them detected once, and 3.4% sits in the top ten. Trimming took off 4 bases at V and 2 bases at J, with 13 bases between the two ends. This CDR3 has 14 amino acids. Germline V gene lookup returns CDR1 SGDLS and CDR2 YYNGEE. Study-level results: Researchers reported in a later analysis that a missense DCLRE1C variant was tied to TCR beta V- and J-gene trimming.

Among the donors, all were healthy bone marrow donors. Concerning this clone itself: Its antigen is undetermined.

This receptor was taken from a man between 40 and 49 years old in good health and CMV-seronegative. This chain uses TRBV9 with TRBJ2-7; tentative D call: TRBD1 (5 bases). Material: PBMCs. The CDR3 loop reads CASSPGAAPYEQYF. The CDR3 DNA reads as TGTGCCAGCAGCCCTGGGGCGGCCCCCTACGAGCAGTACTTC.